The clone carrying this T cell receptor beta chain was found many times. The trim removed 5 bases at V and 5 bases at J, leaving 13 bases unmatched. This CDR3 region has 17 residues. Germline CDR1 and CDR2: SGHAT and FQDESV (reference sequence). This sample was taken from a study of T cells in Graves' hyperthyroidism and ophthalmopathy. TCR beta CDR3 sequences were amplified from RNA transcripts. Carried out on the TCR CDR3, a first-round RT-PCR used the HTBI primer set. MiXCR, run by TCRdb on the multiplex PCR reads, gives a single entry per CDR3 protein. The sample gives 300,000 to 450,000 distinct CDR3 sequences, 15% to 20% of which show up once; about 16% is in the top ten.

The chain links TRBV11-1 to TRBJ2-2; the match to TRBD1 covers 8 bases. The sequence came from a woman between 35 and 50 years old with Graves' ophthalmopathy. The sample was blood. CDR3 DNA: TGTGCCAGCAGCGGGGGGACAGGACTACGGTATACCGGGGAGCTGTTTTTT. It is translated as CASSGGTGLRYTGELFF.